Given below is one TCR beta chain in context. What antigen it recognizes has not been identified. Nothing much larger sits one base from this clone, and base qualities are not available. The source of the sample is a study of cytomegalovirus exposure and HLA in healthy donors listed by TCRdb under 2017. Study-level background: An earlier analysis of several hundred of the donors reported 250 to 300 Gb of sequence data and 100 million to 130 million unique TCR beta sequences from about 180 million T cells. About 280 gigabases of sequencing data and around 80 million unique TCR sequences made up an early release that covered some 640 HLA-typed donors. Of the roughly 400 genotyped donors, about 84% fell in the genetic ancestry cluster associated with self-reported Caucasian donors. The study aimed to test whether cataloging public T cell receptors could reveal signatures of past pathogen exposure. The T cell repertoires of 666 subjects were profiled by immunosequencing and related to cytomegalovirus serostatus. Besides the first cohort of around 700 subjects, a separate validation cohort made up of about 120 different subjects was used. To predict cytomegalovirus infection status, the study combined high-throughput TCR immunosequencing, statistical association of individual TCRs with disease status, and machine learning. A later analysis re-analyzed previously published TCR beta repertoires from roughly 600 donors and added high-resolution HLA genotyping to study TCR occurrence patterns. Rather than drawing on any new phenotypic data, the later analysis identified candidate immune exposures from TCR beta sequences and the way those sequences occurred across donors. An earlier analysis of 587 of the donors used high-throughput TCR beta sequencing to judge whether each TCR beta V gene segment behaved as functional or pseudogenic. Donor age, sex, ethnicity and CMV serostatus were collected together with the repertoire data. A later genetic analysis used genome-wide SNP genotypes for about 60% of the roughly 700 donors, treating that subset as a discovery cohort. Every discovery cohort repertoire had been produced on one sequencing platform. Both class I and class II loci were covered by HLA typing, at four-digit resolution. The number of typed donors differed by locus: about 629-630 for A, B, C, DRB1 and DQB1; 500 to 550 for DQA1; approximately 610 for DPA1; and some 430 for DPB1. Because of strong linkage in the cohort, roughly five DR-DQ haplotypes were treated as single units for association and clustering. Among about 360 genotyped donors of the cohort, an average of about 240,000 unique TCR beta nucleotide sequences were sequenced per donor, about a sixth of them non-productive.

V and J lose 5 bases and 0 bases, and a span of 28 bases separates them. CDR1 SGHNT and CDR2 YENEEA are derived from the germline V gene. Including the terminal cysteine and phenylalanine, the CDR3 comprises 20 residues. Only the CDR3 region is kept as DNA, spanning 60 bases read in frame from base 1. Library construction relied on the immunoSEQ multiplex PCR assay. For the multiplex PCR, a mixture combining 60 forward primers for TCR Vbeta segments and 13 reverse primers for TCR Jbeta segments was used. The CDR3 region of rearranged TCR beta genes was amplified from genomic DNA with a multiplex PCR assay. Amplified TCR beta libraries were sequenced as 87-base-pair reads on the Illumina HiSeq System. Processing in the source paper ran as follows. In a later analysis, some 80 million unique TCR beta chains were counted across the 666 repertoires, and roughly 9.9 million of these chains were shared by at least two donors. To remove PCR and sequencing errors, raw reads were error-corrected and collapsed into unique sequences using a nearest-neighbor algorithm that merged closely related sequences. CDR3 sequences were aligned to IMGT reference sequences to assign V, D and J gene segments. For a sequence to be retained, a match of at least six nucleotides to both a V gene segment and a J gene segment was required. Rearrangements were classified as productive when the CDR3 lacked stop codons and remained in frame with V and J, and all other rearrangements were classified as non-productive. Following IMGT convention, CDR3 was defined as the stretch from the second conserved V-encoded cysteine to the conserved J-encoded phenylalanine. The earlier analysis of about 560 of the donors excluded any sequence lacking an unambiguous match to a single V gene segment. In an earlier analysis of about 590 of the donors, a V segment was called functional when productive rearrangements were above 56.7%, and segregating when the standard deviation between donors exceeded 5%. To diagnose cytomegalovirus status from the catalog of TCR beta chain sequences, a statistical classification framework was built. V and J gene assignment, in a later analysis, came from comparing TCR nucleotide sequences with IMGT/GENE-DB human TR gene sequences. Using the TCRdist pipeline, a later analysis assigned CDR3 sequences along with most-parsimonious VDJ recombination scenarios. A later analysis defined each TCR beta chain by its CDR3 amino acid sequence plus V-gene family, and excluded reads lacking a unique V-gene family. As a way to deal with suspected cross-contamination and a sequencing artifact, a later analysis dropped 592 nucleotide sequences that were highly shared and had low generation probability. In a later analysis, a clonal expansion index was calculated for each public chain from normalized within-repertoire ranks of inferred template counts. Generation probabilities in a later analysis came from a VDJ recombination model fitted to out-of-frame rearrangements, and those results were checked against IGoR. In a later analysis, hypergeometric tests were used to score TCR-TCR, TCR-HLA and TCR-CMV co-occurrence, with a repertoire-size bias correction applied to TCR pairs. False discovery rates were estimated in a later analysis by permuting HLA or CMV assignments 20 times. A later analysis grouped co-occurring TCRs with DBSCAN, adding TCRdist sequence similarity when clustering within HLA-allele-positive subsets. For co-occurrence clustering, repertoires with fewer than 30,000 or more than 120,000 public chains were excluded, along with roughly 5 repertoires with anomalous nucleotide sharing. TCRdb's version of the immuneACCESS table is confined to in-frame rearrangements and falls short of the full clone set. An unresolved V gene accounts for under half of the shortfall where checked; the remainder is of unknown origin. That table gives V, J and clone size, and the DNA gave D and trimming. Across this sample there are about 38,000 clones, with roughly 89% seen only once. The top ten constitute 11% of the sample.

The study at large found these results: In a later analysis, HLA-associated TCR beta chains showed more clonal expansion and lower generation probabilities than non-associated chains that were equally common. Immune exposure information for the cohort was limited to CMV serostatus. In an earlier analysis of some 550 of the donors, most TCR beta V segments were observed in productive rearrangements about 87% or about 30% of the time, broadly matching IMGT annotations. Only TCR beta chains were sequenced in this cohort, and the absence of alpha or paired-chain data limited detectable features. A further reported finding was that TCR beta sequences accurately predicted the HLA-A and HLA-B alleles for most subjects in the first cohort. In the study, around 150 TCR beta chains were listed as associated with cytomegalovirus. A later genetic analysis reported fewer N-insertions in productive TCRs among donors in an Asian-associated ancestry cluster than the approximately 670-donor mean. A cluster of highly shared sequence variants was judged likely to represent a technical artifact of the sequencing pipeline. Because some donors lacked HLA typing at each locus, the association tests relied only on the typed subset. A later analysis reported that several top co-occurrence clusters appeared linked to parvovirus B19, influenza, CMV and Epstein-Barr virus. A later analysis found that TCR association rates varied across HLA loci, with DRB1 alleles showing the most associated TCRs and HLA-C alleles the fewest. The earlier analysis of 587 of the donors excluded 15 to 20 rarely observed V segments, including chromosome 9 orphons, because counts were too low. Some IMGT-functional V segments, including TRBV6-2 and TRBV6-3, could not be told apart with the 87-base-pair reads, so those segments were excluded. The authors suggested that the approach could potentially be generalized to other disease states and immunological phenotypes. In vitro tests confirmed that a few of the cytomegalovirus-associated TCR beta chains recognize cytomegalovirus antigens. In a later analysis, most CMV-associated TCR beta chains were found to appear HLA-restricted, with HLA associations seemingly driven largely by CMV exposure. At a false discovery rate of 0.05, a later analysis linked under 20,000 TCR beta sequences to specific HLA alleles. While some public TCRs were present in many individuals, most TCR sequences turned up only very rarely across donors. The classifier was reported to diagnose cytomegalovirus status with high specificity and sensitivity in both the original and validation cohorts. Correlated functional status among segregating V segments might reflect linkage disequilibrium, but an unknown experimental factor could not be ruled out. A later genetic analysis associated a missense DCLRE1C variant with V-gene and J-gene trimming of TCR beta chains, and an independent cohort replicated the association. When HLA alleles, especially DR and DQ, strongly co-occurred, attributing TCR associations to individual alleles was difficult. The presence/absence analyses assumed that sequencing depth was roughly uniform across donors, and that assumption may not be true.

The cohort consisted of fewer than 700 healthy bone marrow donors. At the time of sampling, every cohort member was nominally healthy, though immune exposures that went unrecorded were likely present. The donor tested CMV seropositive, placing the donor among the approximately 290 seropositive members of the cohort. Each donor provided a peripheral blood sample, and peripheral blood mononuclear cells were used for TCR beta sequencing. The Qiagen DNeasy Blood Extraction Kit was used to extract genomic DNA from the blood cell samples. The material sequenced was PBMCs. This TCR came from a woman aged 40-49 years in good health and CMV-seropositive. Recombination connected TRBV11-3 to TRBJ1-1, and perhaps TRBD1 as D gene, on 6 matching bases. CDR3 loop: CASSPTDQTGSAKMNTEAFF. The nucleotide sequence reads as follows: TGTGCCAGCAGCCCCACCGATCAGACAGGCTCGGCGAAAATGAACACTGAAGCTTTCTTT.